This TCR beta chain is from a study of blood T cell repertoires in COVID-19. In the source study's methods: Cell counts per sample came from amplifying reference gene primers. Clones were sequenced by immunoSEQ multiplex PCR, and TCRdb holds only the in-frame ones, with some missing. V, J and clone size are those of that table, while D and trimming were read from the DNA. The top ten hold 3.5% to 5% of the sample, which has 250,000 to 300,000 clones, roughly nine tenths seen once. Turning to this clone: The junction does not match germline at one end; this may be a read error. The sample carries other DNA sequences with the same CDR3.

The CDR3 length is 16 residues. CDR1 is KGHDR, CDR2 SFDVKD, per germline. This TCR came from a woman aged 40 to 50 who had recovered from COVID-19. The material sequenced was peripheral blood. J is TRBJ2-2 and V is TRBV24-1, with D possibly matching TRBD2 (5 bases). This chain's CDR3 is CATSDLTSGWTGELFF. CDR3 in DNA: TGTGCCACCAGTGATTTAACCTCGGGGTGGACCGGGGAGTTGTTTTTT.